The rows below give T cell receptor beta chains drawn from one sample of a study of T cell responses to AZD1222 COVID-19 vaccine. The table came from immunoSEQ multiplex PCR; TCRdb's copy has only in-frame clones and leaves some out. The table includes roughly 120,000 clones, more than 70% detected once. The input for sequencing was peripheral blood, taken on day 0 of AZD1222 vaccination. The receptors shown here come from an adult in good health. The CDR3 runs from the conserved cysteine through the conserved F or W. A D gene is named only where the DNA matches it firmly. A row's size may be missing; if present it is once, few, many or a size class.

d_gene | j_gene | v_gene | abundance | CDR3nt | CDR3aa
TRBD2 | TRBJ2-1 | TRBV4-3 | . | TGCGCCAGCAGCCAAGAGGGTGGCGGGAGTTACAATGAGCAGTTCTTC | CASSQEGGGSYNEQFF
TRBD1 | TRBJ2-3 | TRBV28 | . | TGTGCCAGCAGTGTCAGGGTCTCCCGGGACAGGGTCACAGATACGCAGTATTTT | CASSVRVSRDRVTDTQYF
. | TRBJ1-2 | TRBV12-3/TRBV12-4 | . | TGTGCCAGCAGTACAGGGAACTATGGCTACACCTTC | CASSTGNYGYTF
. | TRBJ1-6 | TRBV6-5 | once | TGTGCCAGCAGTTACGAGGAACCATATAATTCACCCCTCCACTTT | CASSYEEPYNSPLHF
. | TRBJ1-2 | TRBV11-2 | . | TGTGCCAGCAGCTTAGTGGTCGGGGAGGGGGGCGACTATGGCTACACCTTC | CASSLVVGEGGDYGYTF
. | TRBJ1-4 | TRBV28 | . | TGTGCCAGCAGTTTACCCCGCGTAATGGGTGAAAAACTGTTTTTT | CASSLPRVMGEKLFF
. | TRBJ1-1 | TRBV6-1 | once | TGTGCCAGCAGTGAGGCGGAGCTAATCGCTTTCTTT | CASSEAELIAFF
. | TRBJ2-2 | TRBV3-1/TRBV3-2 | . | TGTGCCAGCAGCCATCCCTCCACGAGCAGGGGAATCACCGGGGAGCTGTTTTTT | CASSHPSTSRGITGELFF
. | TRBJ1-1 | TRBV11-2 | . | TGTGCCAGCAGCTTGGGTGCTACGGGAGCTTTCTTT | CASSLGATGAFF
. | TRBJ1-5 | TRBV7-2 | . | TGTGCCAGCAGCTTAGTACATAGCAATCAGCCCCAGCATTTT | CASSLVHSNQPQHF
TRBD1 | TRBJ1-1 | TRBV3-1/TRBV3-2 | . | TGTGCCAGCAGCCCCAGGGGGCTCGACACTGAAGCTTTCTTT | CASSPRGLDTEAFF
. | TRBJ2-4 | TRBV7-2 | once | TGTGCCAGCAGCTTAAACAGTATCCTAGCCAAAAACATTCAGTACTTC | CASSLNSILAKNIQYF
TRBD2 | TRBJ2-5 | TRBV6-2/TRBV6-3 | . | TGTGCCAGCAGTTACGGGGCGGGGGCCCAGTACTTC | CASSYGAGAQYF
TRBD1 | TRBJ1-2 | TRBV18 | once | TGTGCCAGCTCTGGGACAGGGGGTGCAGAGGGCTACACCTTC | CASSGTGGAEGYTF
. | TRBJ2-3 | TRBV19 | . | TGTGCCAGTAGGGATCTGAGGGGCGCGGAAGATACGCAGTATTTT | CASRDLRGAEDTQYF
TRBD1 | TRBJ1-2 | TRBV19 | few | TGTGCCAGTAGTTCATCGACAGGGGGTCTGGGCTACACCTTC | CASSSSTGGLGYTF
. | TRBJ2-5 | TRBV11-2 | few | TGTGCCAGCAGCTCCGAAGAGACCCAGTACTTC | CASSSEETQYF
TRBD1 | TRBJ2-5 | TRBV29-1 | . | TGCAGCGTTGGGGGACAGGGAGAGACCCAGTACTTC | CSVGGQGETQYF
. | TRBJ1-2 | TRBV12-5 | . | TGTGCTACCTCCGCGACAGGTACCGGTGGCTACACCTTC | CATSATGTGGYTF
TRBD1 | TRBJ1-2 | TRBV10-3 | . | TGTGCCATCAGTGGGCAGGGGGCTGGGAGCTACACCTTC | CAISGQGAGSYTF
. | TRBJ1-4 | TRBV15 | . | TGTGCCACCAGCAGAGGGCGGGGTAATGAAAAACTGTTTTTT | CATSRGRGNEKLFF
. | TRBJ1-6 | TRBV6-1 | . | TGTGCCAGCAGTGAAGGACACTCCTATAATTCACCCCTCCACTTT | CASSEGHSYNSPLHF
. | TRBJ1-3 | TRBV2 | . | TGTGCCAGCAGTGAAGCATACGGGGCAGCTGGAAACACCATATATTTT | CASSEAYGAAGNTIYF
. | TRBJ2-3 | TRBV7-3 | . | TGTGCCAGCAGCTCCCCCCGGGACACAGATACGCAGTATTTT | CASSSPRDTDTQYF
. | TRBJ2-7 | TRBV19 | . | TGTGCCAGTAGCCTTTCCGGGACCCCAGGCGACCCATACGAGCAGTACTTC | CASSLSGTPGDPYEQYF
. | TRBJ1-5 | TRBV12-5 | few | TGTGCTAGTGCCGAGGGGAATCAGCCCCAGCATTTT | CASAEGNQPQHF
. | TRBJ2-5 | TRBV4-2 | . | TGTGCCAGCAGCCCCGGGACTGCAAAACAAGAGACCCAGTACTTC | CASSPGTAKQETQYF
. | TRBJ1-5 | TRBV6-5 | . | TGTGCCAGCAGTTACCGTGGGAATCAGCCCCAGCATTTT | CASSYRGNQPQHF
. | TRBJ1-3 | TRBV5-8 | . | TGTGCCAGCAGCTTATACCACGGGGACACCATATATTTT | CASSLYHGDTIYF
. | TRBJ2-1 | TRBV28 | . | TGTGCCAGCAGTTCTTCCGGACTGGCTGATGAGCAGTTCTTC | CASSSSGLADEQFF
. | TRBJ1-2 | TRBV23-1 | once | TGCGCCAGCGTCAGCCAGGGCACAAACTATGGCTACACCTTC | CASVSQGTNYGYTF
. | TRBJ1-4 | TRBV5-4 | . | TGTGCCAGCAGTTCCGCTGGGGGGCGGGGACGGGGTGAAAAACTGTTTTTT | CASSSAGGRGRGEKLFF
. | TRBJ2-7 | TRBV6-5 | . | TGTGCCAGCAGGTTGGACTACCTTGACTCCTACGAGCAGTACTTC | CASRLDYLDSYEQYF
. | TRBJ1-2 | TRBV7-2 | . | TGTGCCAGCAGCTTAGGGCAGGGGTATGGCTACACCTTC | CASSLGQGYGYTF
. | TRBJ2-3 | TRBV6-4 | . | TGTGCCAGCAGTCCGACAGCCGGCACAGATACGCAGTATTTT | CASSPTAGTDTQYF
TRBD1 | TRBJ1-2 | TRBV20-1 | . | TGCAGTACAAGACAGGGCGGCTACACCTTC | CSTRQGGYTF
. | TRBJ2-5 | TRBV14 | . | TGTGCCAGCAGCCAAGATCCTCGGGGGCGCCCAAAGGAAGAGACCCAGTACTTC | CASSQDPRGRPKEETQYF
TRBD2 | TRBJ2-3 | TRBV2 | . | TGTGCCAGCAGTGGGAGACTAGCGGGTGCAGATACGCAGTATTTT | CASSGRLAGADTQYF
TRBD1 | TRBJ2-6 | TRBV2 | . | TGTGCCAGCAGGGCCGGACAGGGATCCTCTGGGGCCAACGTCCTGACTTTC | CASRAGQGSSGANVLTF
TRBD2 | TRBJ2-2 | TRBV6-5 | . | TGTGCCAGCGGGACTAGCGGGGACACCGGGGAGCTGTTTTTT | CASGTSGDTGELFF
TRBD1 | TRBJ1-4 | TRBV11-2 | once | TGTGCCAGCAGCTTAGTAGTCGGACAGGGCGCAACTAATGAAAAACTGTTTTTT | CASSLVVGQGATNEKLFF
. | TRBJ2-5 | TRBV5-1 | . | TGCGCCAGCAGCTTGGGGGGGCCCCAAGAGACCCAGTACTTC | CASSLGGPQETQYF
. | TRBJ2-1 | TRBV7-2 | . | TGTGCCAGCAGCCCCCGACAGGTATTGTCCTACAATGAGCAGTTCTTC | CASSPRQVLSYNEQFF
. | TRBJ2-2 | TRBV19 | . | TGTGCCAGTAGTTCCCCTCGTTGGGGTCTAGCGACGTTCGCGAACACCGGGGAGCTGTTTTTT | CASSSPRWGLATFANTGELFF
. | TRBJ1-5 | TRBV5-1 | . | TGCGCCAGCAGCTTGAGATGGGGACAGCCCCAGCATTTT | CASSLRWGQPQHF
. | TRBJ2-3 | TRBV4-2 | . | TGTGCCAGCAGCCCCCGGGACCCCTTCCCAGATACGCAGTATTTT | CASSPRDPFPDTQYF
. | TRBJ2-3 | TRBV11-1 | . | TGTGCCAGCAGCCCGCTTCCGGGCGGGAATACGCAGTATTTT | CASSPLPGGNTQYF
. | TRBJ2-2 | TRBV14 | . | TGTGCCAGCAGCCAAGGGCTTAACACCGGGGAGCTGTTTTTT | CASSQGLNTGELFF
TRBD1 | TRBJ1-1 | TRBV6-2/TRBV6-3 | . | TGTGCCAGCAGTCCGTGGACAGGGGGCTTCGGTACTGAAGCTTTCTTT | CASSPWTGGFGTEAFF
TRBD1 | TRBJ1-6 | TRBV6-5 | . | TGTGCCAGCAGGACGACAGGGGATTCATATTCACCCCTCCACTTT | CASRTTGDSYSPLHF
. | TRBJ1-6 | TRBV6-5 | . | TGTGCCAGCAGTTACTCGAACCAGGTCAATTCACCCCTCCACTTT | CASSYSNQVNSPLHF
. | TRBJ2-3 | TRBV10-1 | . | TGCGCCAGCAGTGGAAGAGGGGCAGATACGCAGTATTTT | CASSGRGADTQYF
TRBD1 | TRBJ2-2 | TRBV7-2 | . | TGTGCCAGCAGCTTAGGACAGACAGGGGCCGGGGAGCTGTTTTTT | CASSLGQTGAGELFF
TRBD1 | TRBJ2-1 | TRBV6-4 | . | TGTGCCAGCAGCGAGGGACAGGGGGCCTACAATGAGCAGTTCTTC | CASSEGQGAYNEQFF
. | TRBJ1-2 | TRBV14 | . | TGTGCCAGCAGCCAAGAACCCCCGTCAGGAGGCTACACCTTC | CASSQEPPSGGYTF
. | TRBJ1-2 | TRBV11-2 | . | TGTGCCAGCAGCTTAGATCGGCAGGGCCTAGCCTATGGCTACACCTTC | CASSLDRQGLAYGYTF
. | TRBJ2-2 | TRBV2 | . | TGTGCCAGCAGTGAAACGACAGGAAGCACCGGGGAGCTGTTTTTT | CASSETTGSTGELFF
TRBD1 | TRBJ1-2 | TRBV18 | . | TGTGCCAGCTCACCACGGGACACAGGGGACTATGGCTACACCTTC | CASSPRDTGDYGYTF